Listed below are T cell receptor beta chains from one sample, sequenced in a study of cytomegalovirus exposure and HLA in healthy donors. Assay used: immunoSEQ multiplex PCR; TCRdb lists only in-frame clones, some missing. Listed are almost 40,000 clones; over 3% falls within the top ten. Sequences were obtained from PBMCs. These receptors were collected from a woman aged 25 to 39 in good health and CMV-seropositive. CDR3s include the opening cysteine and the closing phenylalanine or tryptophan. The order of the fields is CDR3 length, V gene, J gene, D gene, CDR3 DNA, CDR3 protein. The D gene is left open where the match is weak.

CDR3 length: 14; V gene: TRBV18; J gene: TRBJ1-1; D gene: -; CDR3 DNA: TGTGCCAGCTCACCCGGGACATCGGGGACTGAAGCTTTCTTT; CDR3 protein: CASSPGTSGTEAFF
CDR3 length: 15; V gene: TRBV7-9; J gene: TRBJ1-5; D gene: TRBD1; CDR3 DNA: TGTGCCAGCAGCTTAGGGGCAGGGGGTACACAGCCCCAGCATTTT; CDR3 protein: CASSLGAGGTQPQHF
CDR3 length: 13; V gene: TRBV6-1; J gene: TRBJ2-3; D gene: TRBD1; CDR3 DNA: TGTGCCAGCAGGACAGGGAATGCAGATACGCAGTATTTT; CDR3 protein: CASRTGNADTQYF
CDR3 length: 13; V gene: TRBV10-2; J gene: TRBJ1-1; D gene: -; CDR3 DNA: TGCGCCAGCAGTACACAGGGGAACACTGAAGCTTTCTTT; CDR3 protein: CASSTQGNTEAFF
CDR3 length: 15; V gene: TRBV6-1; J gene: TRBJ2-7; D gene: TRBD1; CDR3 DNA: TGTGCCAGCACCACACCGACAGGGGTAGGCTACGAGCAGTACTTC; CDR3 protein: CASTTPTGVGYEQYF
CDR3 length: 14; V gene: TRBV6-1; J gene: TRBJ2-5; D gene: -; CDR3 DNA: TGTGCCAGCAGTGGGCACAAGACACAAGAGACCCAGTACTTC; CDR3 protein: CASSGHKTQETQYF
CDR3 length: 14; V gene: TRBV6-1; J gene: TRBJ1-5; D gene: -; CDR3 DNA: TGTGCCAGCAGTGACGCCCAGGTCAATCAGCCCCAGCATTTT; CDR3 protein: CASSDAQVNQPQHF
CDR3 length: 13; V gene: TRBV7-9; J gene: TRBJ2-7; D gene: -; CDR3 DNA: TGTGCCAGCAGCCCCGGACAGAACAACGAGCAGTACTTC; CDR3 protein: CASSPGQNNEQYF
CDR3 length: 14; V gene: TRBV7-9; J gene: TRBJ2-1; D gene: -; CDR3 DNA: TGTGCCAGCAGCTTAGCGGGTGGGCGGGCTGAGCAGTTCTTC; CDR3 protein: CASSLAGGRAEQFF
CDR3 length: 17; V gene: TRBV11-2; J gene: TRBJ2-2; D gene: TRBD2; CDR3 DNA: TGTGCCAGCAGCTTAGATGGGCGGGGGGCAAACACCGGGGAGCTGTTTTTT; CDR3 protein: CASSLDGRGANTGELFF
CDR3 length: 16; V gene: TRBV12-5; J gene: TRBJ2-3; D gene: TRBD1; CDR3 DNA: TGTGCTAGTGGTTTGACCGGGACAGGGGGGGCAGATACGCAGTATTTT; CDR3 protein: CASGLTGTGGADTQYF
CDR3 length: 14; V gene: TRBV6-5; J gene: TRBJ2-7; D gene: TRBD1; CDR3 DNA: TGTGCCAGCAGTAGGACAGGCAACTACTACGAGCAGTACTTC; CDR3 protein: CASSRTGNYYEQYF
CDR3 length: 16; V gene: TRBV30; J gene: TRBJ1-1; D gene: -; CDR3 DNA: TGTGCCTGGAGTAAGCTTAGCACAGGAGACAACACTGAAGCTTTCTTT; CDR3 protein: CAWSKLSTGDNTEAFF
CDR3 length: 12; V gene: TRBV7-9; J gene: TRBJ2-7; D gene: -; CDR3 DNA: TGTGCCAGCAGCTTAGCGCAGGGATGGGTGTACTTC; CDR3 protein: CASSLAQGWVYF
CDR3 length: 15; V gene: TRBV6-1; J gene: TRBJ1-3; D gene: TRBD1; CDR3 DNA: TGTGCCAGCAGTGAAGAACAGGGGGCGGGAAACACCATATATTTT; CDR3 protein: CASSEEQGAGNTIYF
CDR3 length: 16; V gene: TRBV18; J gene: TRBJ1-1; D gene: -; CDR3 DNA: TGTGCCAGCTCACCACCGCTCCAGACACAGGGCACTGAAGCTTTCTTT; CDR3 protein: CASSPPLQTQGTEAFF
CDR3 length: 15; V gene: TRBV5-1; J gene: TRBJ2-5; D gene: TRBD2; CDR3 DNA: TGCGCCAGCAGCCCACCCCCGGGGGGGGAAGAGACCCAGTACTTC; CDR3 protein: CASSPPPGGEETQYF
CDR3 length: 16; V gene: TRBV18; J gene: TRBJ2-2; D gene: -; CDR3 DNA: TGTGCCAGCTCACTACAGGGACGAGGGAACACCGGGGAGCTGTTTTTT; CDR3 protein: CASSLQGRGNTGELFF
CDR3 length: 14; V gene: TRBV4-1; J gene: TRBJ1-1; D gene: -; CDR3 DNA: TGCGTCAGCAGCCAAGCCCCCATTAACACTGAAGCTTTCTTT; CDR3 protein: CVSSQAPINTEAFF
CDR3 length: 13; V gene: TRBV2; J gene: TRBJ1-1; D gene: -; CDR3 DNA: TGTGCCAGCATTTACCACTCAAACACTGAAGCTTTCTTT; CDR3 protein: CASIYHSNTEAFF
CDR3 length: 16; V gene: TRBV9; J gene: TRBJ1-5; D gene: -; CDR3 DNA: TGTGCCAGCAGCCCCGGGGTGGGGTCGGGCAATCAGCCCCAGCATTTT; CDR3 protein: CASSPGVGSGNQPQHF
CDR3 length: 13; V gene: TRBV19; J gene: TRBJ1-5; D gene: -; CDR3 DNA: TGTGCCAGTAATTCGGGGGTGGTTCAGCCCCAGCATTTT; CDR3 protein: CASNSGVVQPQHF
CDR3 length: 14; V gene: TRBV19; J gene: TRBJ1-5; D gene: -; CDR3 DNA: TGTGCCAGTAGCGCCGGCCGGGGCAATCAGCCCCAGCATTTT; CDR3 protein: CASSAGRGNQPQHF
CDR3 length: 16; V gene: TRBV6-1; J gene: TRBJ2-2; D gene: -; CDR3 DNA: TGTGCCAGCAGTGAAGCTATGGGGCGCCGCACCGGGGAGCTGTTTTTT; CDR3 protein: CASSEAMGRRTGELFF
CDR3 length: 15; V gene: TRBV11-2; J gene: TRBJ2-1; D gene: TRBD2; CDR3 DNA: TGTGCCAGCAGCTCCGGGAGGGCAACCTACAATGAGCAGTTCTTC; CDR3 protein: CASSSGRATYNEQFF
CDR3 length: 12; V gene: TRBV28; J gene: TRBJ1-1; D gene: -; CDR3 DNA: TGTGCCAGCAGTACCTCCCGGACTGAAGCTTTCTTT; CDR3 protein: CASSTSRTEAFF
CDR3 length: 13; V gene: TRBV18; J gene: TRBJ1-1; D gene: -; CDR3 DNA: TGTGCCAGCTCAGAGGATCTGAACACTGAAGCTTTCTTT; CDR3 protein: CASSEDLNTEAFF
CDR3 length: 14; V gene: TRBV5-6; J gene: TRBJ1-1; D gene: -; CDR3 DNA: TGTGCCAGCACCCCGGAACCGGGAAACACTGAAGCTTTCTTT; CDR3 protein: CASTPEPGNTEAFF
CDR3 length: 17; V gene: TRBV7-9; J gene: TRBJ2-7; D gene: TRBD1; CDR3 DNA: TGTGCCAGCAGCTCACCCCAAGACAGGGGCTATTCCTACGAGCAGTACTTC; CDR3 protein: CASSSPQDRGYSYEQYF